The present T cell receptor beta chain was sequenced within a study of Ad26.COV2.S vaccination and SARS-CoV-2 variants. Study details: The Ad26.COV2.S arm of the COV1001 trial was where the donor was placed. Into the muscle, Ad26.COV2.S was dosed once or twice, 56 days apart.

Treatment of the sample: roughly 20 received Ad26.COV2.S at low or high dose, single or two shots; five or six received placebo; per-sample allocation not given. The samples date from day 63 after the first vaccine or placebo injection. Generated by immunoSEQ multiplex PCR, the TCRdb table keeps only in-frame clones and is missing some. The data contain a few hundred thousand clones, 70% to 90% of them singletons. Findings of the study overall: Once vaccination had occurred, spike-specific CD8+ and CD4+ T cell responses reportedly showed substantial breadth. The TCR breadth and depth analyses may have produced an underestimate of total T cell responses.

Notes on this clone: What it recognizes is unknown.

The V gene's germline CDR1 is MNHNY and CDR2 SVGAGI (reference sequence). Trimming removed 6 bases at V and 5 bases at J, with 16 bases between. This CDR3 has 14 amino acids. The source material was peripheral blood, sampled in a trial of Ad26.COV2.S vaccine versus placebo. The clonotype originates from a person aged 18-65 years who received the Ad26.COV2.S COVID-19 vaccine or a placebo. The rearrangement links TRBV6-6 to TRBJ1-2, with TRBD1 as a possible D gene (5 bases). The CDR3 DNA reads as TGTGCCAGCAGGGGGGATTGGACGTATTATGGCTACACCTTC. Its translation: CASRGDWTYYGYTF.